Sequencing of this TCR beta chain was carried out in a study of T-cell reconstitution after alpha-beta-depleted transplantation in children. Findings and limits, study-wide: By about two months after transplant, alpha-beta T cells reportedly arose from several hundred graft clones that had expanded. Certain patients had high TCRbeta diversity at day 60, and it came from recipient T cells and thymic progenitors that survived. Hyperexpanded clones declined; after one year, newly produced T cells mostly supplied diversity.

This clonotype occurred many times. Its antigen is not known. The TCRbeta library was prepared with unique molecular identifiers. TCRdb re-derived calls from the PCR reads in MiXCR, one entry per CDR3 protein. The data contain approximately 800,000 distinct CDR3 sequences, 15% to 20% of them singletons. The CDR3 length is 15 residues. Germline lookup yields CDR1 SGHRS and CDR2 YFSETQ. The V end was cut by 0 bases, the J end by 6 bases, with 16 bases between. This chain uses TRBV5-1 with TRBJ2-7; the D gene is possibly TRBD2 (6 bases). This clonotype was obtained from a male patient between 5 and 17 years old who had a stem cell transplant for acute lymphoblastic leukemia, so the T cells may come from the graft donor. The material sequenced was PBMCs, mostly from graft donor cells, taken 360 days after TCRalphabeta/CD19-depleted stem cell transplant. The CDR3 region has the DNA TGCGCCAGCAGCTTGGAATGGGGGGTCCTTGGCGAGCAGTACTTC. Protein sequence: CASSLEWGVLGEQYF.